One sample yielded the 9 T cell receptor beta chains listed below, sequenced in a study of T cell responses to AZD1222 COVID-19 vaccine. Profiling relied on immunoSEQ multiplex PCR, and the TCRdb table lists in-frame clones only, not all of them. The repertoire includes around 140,000 clones, more than 90% of them detected once, and over 1.5% sits in the top ten. Specimen: peripheral blood, collected on day 0 of AZD1222 vaccination. The receptors shown here come from an adult in good health.

The chain is built from TRBV5-4 and TRBJ2-3, with D tentatively TRBD2 (5 bases). From germline, CDR1 is SGHNT and CDR2 YYREEE (reference sequence). This CDR3 region has 13 residues. V gave up 4 bases and J gave up 4 bases, with 10 bases separating them. The CDR3 region is CASSGEWADTQYF. DNA of the CDR3: TGTGCCAGCAGCGGGGAGTGGGCAGATACGCAGTATTTT.

This chain joins TRBV11-2 and TRBJ2-7; a weak D match, TRBD2 (5 bases). The CDR3 consists of 16 residues. The V end lost 5 bases, the J end lost 7 bases, and 24 bases lay between the germline ends. Germline lookup yields CDR1 SGHAT and CDR2 FQNNGV. In nucleotides, the CDR3 is TGTGCCAGCAGCCCCGGGCGCGGGTTCGGGAATGATGAGCAGTACTTC. Its protein product is CASSPGRGFGNDEQYF.

The J gene is TRBJ1-2, the V gene TRBV28; 8 bases map to TRBD1. The CDR3 runs to 14 residues. Germline CDR1 is MDHEN and CDR2 is SYDVKM. V was pared by 4 bases and J by 6 bases, with 7 bases of the junction left unmatched. CDR3 in DNA: TGTGCCAGCAGTTCCACCGGGACAGGAAATGGCTACACCTTC. The encoded protein is CASSSTGTGNGYTF.

This clone was observed a single time. The chain uses TRBV6-4 and TRBJ1-4; D is unresolved. Looked up from germline, CDR1 is MRHNA and CDR2 is SNTAGT. This CDR3 has 13 amino acids. V was clipped by 9 bases and J by 2 bases, with 10 bases between them. DNA for the CDR3: TGTGCCAGATCGACGGGCACTAATGAAAAACTGTTTTTT. The encoded protein is CARSTGTNEKLFF.

A single count supports this clone. The chain has TRBV25-1 and TRBJ1-1; TRBD1 is a possible D gene (5 bases). Trimming stripped 4 bases from V and 5 bases from J, with 11 bases between. The CDR3 is 13 residues long. Germline CDR1 is MGHDK and CDR2 is SYGVNS. DNA for the CDR3: TGTGCCAGCAGTGGCGGGGGTTTTACTGAAGCTTTCTTT. This sequence encodes CASSGGGFTEAFF.

The rearrangement uses TRBV3-1 (or the pseudogene TRBV3-2) and TRBJ2-1, with no clear D. V was pared by 2 bases and J by 3 bases, with 2 bases between. Germline values: CDR1 LGHDT, CDR2 YNNKEL (reference sequence). CDR3 length: 12 residues. The CDR3 is CASSQLYNEQFF. CDR3 DNA: TGTGCCAGCAGCCAACTCTACAATGAGCAGTTCTTC.

The chain employs TRBV6-5 and TRBJ2-7; 7 bases line up with TRBD1. Germline CDR1 reads MNHEY; CDR2 reads SVGAGI. The trim removed 2 bases at V and 1 base at J, leaving 2 bases unmatched. The CDR3 is made up of 14 amino acids. In DNA, the CDR3 is TGTGCCAGCAGTTACCCGGGACAGTCCTACGAGCAGTACTTC. It specifies CASSYPGQSYEQYF.

The genes are TRBV7-2 and TRBJ2-1, with 12 positions matching TRBD2. Germline trimming cut 5 bases from V and 5 bases from J; bases unmatched to any gene: 4. The CDR3 runs 15 residues. Germline V gene data show CDR1 as SGHTA and CDR2 as FQGNSA. DNA of the CDR3: TGTGCCAGCAGCCTTAGGACTAGCGGGAACAATGAGCAGTTCTTC. Its protein is CASSLRTSGNNEQFF.

The V gene is TRBV9, the J gene TRBJ2-1; TRBD2 might be the D (6 bases). V lost 2 bases and J 5 bases, leaving 14 bases between the germline ends. Germline V gene sequence: CDR1 SGDLS, CDR2 YYNGEE. This CDR3 region has 15 residues. CDR3 in amino acids: CASSVRTGDDNEQFF. The CDR3, as DNA: TGTGCCAGCAGCGTCAGGACGGGGGACGACAATGAGCAGTTCTTC. Supplemented by reference TRBV9 and TRBJ2-1, the full variable domain reads DSGVTQTPKHLITATGQRVTLRCSPRSGDLSVYWYQQSLDQGLQFLIQYYNGEERAKGNILERFSAQQFPDLHSELNLSSLELGDSALYFCASSVRTGDDNEQFFGPGTRLTVL.